The sample holds a few counts of the clone carrying this T cell receptor (beta chain). Its antigen is not known. The source of the sample is a study of cytomegalovirus exposure and HLA in healthy donors. The PCR had 60 Vbeta and 13 Jbeta primers. Some clones are missing from TCRdb's copy, which holds only in-frame ones; the method was immunoSEQ multiplex PCR. The repertoire has about 160,000 clones, about three quarters of them found once; the top ten carry about 0.93%. The CDR3 is 16 residues long. The germline CDR1 and CDR2 sequences are SGHRS and YFSETQ. Losses at the gene ends were 0 bases for V and 3 bases for J; bases not matched to a gene: 6. Study-wide findings and caveats: On later analysis, the bulk of CMV-associated TCR beta chains appeared to be HLA-restricted. Per a prior analysis, the majority of TCR beta V segments were productive roughly 87% or roughly 30% of the time. Three of the chains that were CMV-associated were confirmed in vitro to be specific for CMV antigens. Highly shared sequence variants in one cluster were likely a sequencing artifact.

The sequenced material came from PBMCs. The V gene is TRBV5-1, the J gene TRBJ2-1; TRBD2 matches at 7 bases. This TCR derives from a woman aged 45-65 years in good health and CMV-seropositive. CDR3 amino acids: CASSLVAGENYNEQFF. In DNA form, the CDR3 reads TGCGCCAGCAGCTTGGTTGCGGGGGAAAACTACAATGAGCAGTTCTTC.